This TCR beta chain was recovered during a study of OX40 agonist ivuxolimab in advanced cancers. The wider study: Aged roughly 23 to 85 with a mean of 60 years, they were about 80% male.

Per the germline V gene, CDR1 is SGHTA and CDR2 is FQGNSA. Between the trimmed V and J ends, which lost 3 bases and 10 bases, there was a span of 13 bases. This CDR3 has 13 amino acids. Assay: immunoSEQ multiplex PCR; the TCRdb copy retains only in-frame clones and omits some. The repertoire includes about 69,000 clones, 80% to 85% of them detected once, and about 2.2% sits in the top ten. The TCR was taken from an adult with an advanced solid tumor such as melanoma, head and neck, liver or kidney cancer. This specimen consisted of CD4+ or CD8+ T cells sorted from blood, obtained in a trial of the OX40 agonist ivuxolimab. V gene TRBV7-2 combines with J gene TRBJ2-4; possibly TRBD2 for D (5 bases). The CDR3 coding sequence is TGTGCCAGCAGCTTGGGAGCGGATCCGATTCAGTACTTC. Its translation is CASSLGADPIQYF.